One and the same sample provided the 17 T cell receptor beta chains below, sequenced in a study of cytomegalovirus exposure and HLA in healthy donors. Vbeta (60) and Jbeta (13) primers were used in the PCR. Data came from immunoSEQ multiplex PCR; TCRdb stores just in-frame clones and leaves some out. The sample contains over 85,000 clones, roughly three quarters of which appear only once. Specimen: PBMCs. The source of these receptors is a woman aged 40 to 50 in good health and CMV-seronegative.

The chain links TRBV18 to TRBJ1-2; a weak D match, TRBD1 (5 bases). V lost 4 bases, J lost 5 bases, and 20 bases lay in between. Germline CDR1 is KGHSH and CDR2 is LQKENI. The length of the CDR3 is 16 residues. The CDR3 coding sequence is TGTGCCAGCTCACTGGCTGGGCAGGGATCTCCATATGGCTACACCTTC. Translating gives CASSLAGQGSPYGYTF.

The CDR3 DNA reads as TGTGCCAGCAGTAGAACTAGCGGGGGGGCCGACACCGGGGAGCTGTTTTTT. Translating it yields CASSRTSGGADTGELFF. The J gene is TRBJ2-2, the V gene TRBV6-4, with TRBD2 matching over 13 bases. The germline CDR1 and CDR2 sequences are MRHNA and SNTAGT. J gave up 3 bases and V 5 bases, and 6 bases lay outside the gene matches. The CDR3 extends over 17 amino acids.

This chain links TRBV9 with TRBJ2-7; perhaps TRBD1 as D (6 bases). The CDR3 covers 13 residues. Germline lookup yields CDR1 SGDLS and CDR2 YYNGEE. Trimming shortened V by 4 bases and J by 2 bases, and 10 bases separated the two germline ends. The CDR3 protein is CASSPRTAYEQYF. The CDR3 DNA sequence: TGTGCCAGCAGCCCCCGGACAGCCTACGAGCAGTACTTC.

This clone was seen a few times. J is TRBJ1-6 and V is TRBV4-1, with 7 bases matching TRBD1. CDR1 is MGHRA, CDR2 YSYEKL, per germline. The CDR3 is 20 residues long. After removal of 3 bases from V and 0 bases from J, the junction contained 14 bases not matched to a gene. The CDR3 DNA sequence: TGCGCCAGCAGCCACCCCCGGGACAGAACCTTTAGCTCCTATAATTCACCCCTCCACTTT. It specifies CASSHPRDRTFSSYNSPLHF.

The sample holds many counts of this clone. The CDR3 loop reads CASSKGETYEQYF. CDR3 nucleotide sequence: TGTGCCAGCAGCAAAGGGGAAACCTACGAGCAGTACTTC. The chain carries TRBV7-2 and TRBJ2-7, with TRBD1 as a possible D gene (5 bases). The CDR3 loop spans 13 amino acids. Germline-derived CDR1 and CDR2 are SGHTA and FQGNSA. V dropped 5 bases and J dropped 2 bases, with 10 bases sitting between them.

About this clone: An end of the junction does not agree with germline; a read error may underlie this. In the same sample, other DNA sequences code for this CDR3. The chain joins TRBV4-1 to TRBJ1-1, with 7 bases identical to TRBD1. The length of the CDR3 is 15 residues. In germline, CDR1 is MGHRA, CDR2 YSYEKL. The CDR3 DNA reads as TGCGCCAGCAGCCAGTGGATGACAGGGAACACTGAAGCCTTCTTT. Residues: CASSQWMTGNTEAFF.

J is TRBJ1-6 and V is TRBV5-6; a possible D gene is TRBD1 (6 bases). Trimming cost V 4 bases and J 8 bases, with 16 bases left between them. The germline gives CDR1 SGHDT, CDR2 YYEEEE. The CDR3 has 15 amino acids. CDR3 nucleotide sequence: TGTGCCAGCAGCCCAAAAGGGGGTTTTGATTCACCCCTCCACTTT. Translating gives CASSPKGGFDSPLHF.

The chain joins TRBV4-1 to TRBJ2-7, with 10 bases fitting TRBD1. CDR1 is MGHRA and CDR2 is YSYEKL in the germline V gene. Germline trimming cut 3 bases from V and 3 bases from J; bases unmatched to any gene: 5. The CDR3 totals 15 residues. This chain's CDR3 is CASSHMRTGGYEQYF. The CDR3 DNA reads as TGCGCCAGCAGCCACATGAGGACAGGGGGCTACGAGCAGTACTTC.

The gene calls are TRBV5-4 and TRBJ1-2, with TRBD1 identical over 9 bases. The V and J ends lost 4 bases and 8 bases, in that order; junction bases with no gene match: 6. CDR1 is SGHNT, CDR2 YYREEE, per germline (reference sequence). CDR3 length equals 13 residues. CDR3 in amino acids: CASSLETGGGYTF. For the CDR3, the DNA is TGTGCCAGCAGCCTCGAGACAGGGGGAGGCTACACCTTC.

J is TRBJ1-1 and V is TRBV21-1; the DNA was not compared with TRBD1, the D call given in the table. TRBV21-1 is described as a pseudogene. The CDR3 spans 19 residues. In DNA, the CDR3 is TGTGCCAGCAGCATCGGGGCTGAAAGGAGGGGGCCTATGAACACTGAAGCTTTCTTT. Its protein product is CASSIGAERRGPMNTEAFF.

This chain joins TRBV30 and TRBJ1-1; perhaps TRBD1 as D (5 bases). Germline V gene lookup returns CDR1 GTSNPN and CDR2 SVGIG (reference sequence). CDR3 size: 13 residues. Trimming took off 4 bases at V and 3 bases at J, with 12 bases between the two ends. The chain's CDR3 is CAWKVWGDTEAFF. The CDR3 DNA reads as TGTGCCTGGAAGGTTTGGGGGGACACTGAAGCTTTCTTT.

This chain uses TRBV7-9 with TRBJ1-2, with a weak D call TRBD1 (5 bases). The germline CDR1 and CDR2 sequences are SEHNR and FQNEAQ (reference sequence). The CDR3 is made up of 14 amino acids. V dropped 3 bases and J dropped 6 bases, with 14 bases sitting between them. The CDR3 bases are TGTGCCAGCAGCTTTCTCATGGAGGGGAATGGCTACACCTTC. As protein: CASSFLMEGNGYTF.

The genes are TRBV4-1 and TRBJ1-3, with 7 bases aligning to TRBD1. CDR1 and CDR2 (germline): MGHRA, YSYEKL. The CDR3 totals 14 residues. V was clipped by 3 bases and J by 4 bases; unmatched bases: 3. CDR3: CASSHTGVGNTIYF. The CDR3 DNA is TGCGCCAGCAGCCATACAGGGGTCGGAAACACCATATATTTT.

This chain links TRBV6-5 with TRBJ1-6; 10 bases line up with TRBD1. Germline loops: CDR1 MNHEY, CDR2 SVGAGI. Trimming cost V 3 bases and J 9 bases; bases outside gene matches: 5. The CDR3 is 15 amino acids. CDR3 sequence: CASSYDGQGVSPLHF. The CDR3 nucleotides read TGTGCCAGCAGTTATGACGGACAGGGGGTTTCACCCCTCCACTTT.

The J gene is TRBJ1-5, the V gene TRBV6-1; D call uncertain. V was pared by 3 bases and J by 2 bases, with 20 bases between. This CDR3 region has 18 residues. Germline loops: CDR1 MNHNS, CDR2 SASEGT. The CDR3 bases are TGTGCCAGCAGTGACCTCGGGGTAGGGTTGGGTGGCAATCAGCCCCAGCATTTT. Protein sequence: CASSDLGVGLGGNQPQHF.

The gene calls are TRBV25-1 and TRBJ1-4; maybe TRBD1 (5 bases). V was clipped by 2 bases and J by 2 bases, with 9 bases between them. Per the germline V gene, CDR1 is MGHDK and CDR2 is SYGVNS. The CDR3 contains 15 residues. CDR3 DNA: TGTGCCAGCAGTGAAACCGGGGGGACTAATGAAAAACTGTTTTTT. Its translation: CASSETGGTNEKLFF.

The gene calls are TRBV9 and TRBJ2-2; weak D call: TRBD1 (6 bases). Between the trimmed V and J ends, which lost 3 bases and 5 bases, there was a span of 20 bases. Germline V gene data show CDR1 as SGDLS and CDR2 as YYNGEE. This CDR3 spans 17 amino acids. The CDR3 bases are TGTGCCAGCAGCGATCCAAGACAGGCCCCGAGGACCGGGGAGCTGTTTTTT. It codes for CASSDPRQAPRTGELFF. Variable domain in full (rest from reference TRBV9 and TRBJ2-2): DSGVTQTPKHLITATGQRVTLRCSPRSGDLSVYWYQQSLDQGLQFLIQYYNGEERAKGNILERFSAQQFPDLHSELNLSSLELGDSALYFCASSDPRQAPRTGELFFGEGSRLTVL.